The 27 T cell receptor beta chains in this list originate from one sample, sequenced in a study of regulatory and conventional T cells in RAG deficiency. The sorted conventional CD4+ T cells were CD25-low and CD127-high, with genomic DNA sequenced. Some clones are missing from TCRdb's copy, which holds only in-frame ones; the method was immunoSEQ multiplex PCR. Here the sample spans tens of thousands of clones, around 95% being singletons. This sample also belongs to another study, concerning regulatory T cells. According to that study: The PCR used 52 TRBV and 13 TRBJ primers.

Sequencing was done on a sample of CD25- CD4+ T cells sorted from blood. These receptors all come from a human donor in good health.

The chain couples TRBV2 to TRBJ2-2; 7 bases map to TRBD1. V shed 5 bases, J shed 4 bases, and the junction held 4 bases outside the gene matches. CDR1 is SNHLY and CDR2 is FYNNEI in the germline V gene. The CDR3 spans 14 residues. As DNA, the CDR3 is TGTGCCAGCAGTTGGACAGGTTTCACCGGGGAGCTGTTTTTT. Its protein product is CASSWTGFTGELFF.

This chain uses TRBV4-2 with TRBJ2-3; 14 bases are a match to TRBD2. V lost 3 bases to trimming and J lost 2 bases; unmatched junction nucleotides: 13. Per germline, CDR1 LGHNA and CDR2 YNFKEQ. The CDR3 loop spans 20 amino acids. The DNA for the CDR3 is TGTGCCAGCAGCCACCTCCTCGGGACTAGCGGGGGAACCCTCACAGATACGCAGTATTTT. It codes for CASSHLLGTSGGTLTDTQYF.

The gene calls are TRBV7-2 and TRBJ1-5, with D hard to call. The CDR3 runs to 16 residues. The ends were cut back, 1 base at V and 0 bases at J, with 10 bases in the middle. Per the germline V gene, CDR1 is SGHTA and CDR2 is FQGNSA. Here the CDR3 reads CASSLVGGYSNQPQHF. For the CDR3, the DNA is TGTGCCAGCAGCTTAGTCGGAGGTTATAGCAATCAGCCCCAGCATTTT.

The rearrangement uses TRBV7-2 and TRBJ1-2; D may be TRBD1 (6 bases). Deletions cut 5 bases from V and 1 base from J, with 20 bases between. There are 17 residues in the CDR3. CDR1 is SGHTA and CDR2 is FQGNSA in the germline V gene. CDR3 nucleotides: TGTGCCAGCAGCGCCGGGACAAACGTTCCCCTTAACTATGGCTACACCTTC. Translated: CASSAGTNVPLNYGYTF.

The chain has TRBV12-5 and TRBJ2-3; D gene uncertain. Deletions cut 4 bases from V and 2 bases from J, with 7 bases between. The CDR3 sequence is 13 residues long. Looked up from germline, CDR1 is LGHNT and CDR2 is FRNRAP. The chain's CDR3 is CASGSTDTDTQYF. CDR3 bases: TGTGCTAGTGGTTCTACTGACACAGATACGCAGTATTTT.

The chain carries TRBV11-1 and TRBJ2-7; possible D gene TRBD1, 6 bases. This CDR3 has 13 residues. Trimming took off 6 bases at V and 3 bases at J, with 12 bases between the two ends. Germline CDR1 reads SGHAT; CDR2 reads FQDESV (reference sequence). CDR3 nucleotide sequence: TGTGCCAGCAGTCGACAGGCCCACTACGAGCAGTACTTC. This encodes CASSRQAHYEQYF.

V gene TRBV19 combines with J gene TRBJ2-2, with D possibly being TRBD1 (5 bases). Trimming left V 0 bases short and J 1 base short, with 15 bases between. The CDR3 sequence is 18 residues long. Germline CDR1 LNHDA, CDR2 SQIVND (reference sequence). The CDR3 loop reads CASSIEALSGQNTGELFF. In DNA form, the CDR3 reads TGTGCCAGTAGTATAGAGGCTTTGTCAGGACAGAACACCGGGGAGCTGTTTTTT.

The J gene is TRBJ2-1, the V gene TRBV18, with 11 bases fitting TRBD1. CDR3 length: 15 amino acids. The V gene's germline CDR1 is KGHSH and CDR2 LQKENI. V was clipped by 3 bases and J by 9 bases; unmatched bases: 7. In DNA, the CDR3 is TGTGCCAGCTCACCTCCGGGACAGGGGGGGGGTGAGCAGTTCTTC. It yields the protein CASSPPGQGGGEQFF.

The rearrangement links TRBV6-5 to TRBJ1-1; D is ambiguous. This CDR3 spans 14 amino acids. Germline-derived CDR1 and CDR2 are MNHEY and SVGAGI. V dropped 5 bases and J dropped 2 bases, with 12 bases sitting between them. The CDR3 spells CASSPEGLNTEAFF. Written as DNA, the CDR3 is TGTGCCAGCAGTCCAGAGGGTTTAAACACTGAAGCTTTCTTT.

The chain recombines TRBV5-6 with TRBJ2-4; 7 bases agree with TRBD1. CDR3 length equals 17 residues. Germline trimming cut 3 bases from V and 2 bases from J; bases unmatched to any gene: 11. CDR1 and CDR2 (germline): SGHDT, YYEEEE. The DNA for the CDR3 is TGTGCCAGCAGCTGGGATAAGGGGGCTGGGACCAAAAACATTCAGTACTTC. Translating gives CASSWDKGAGTKNIQYF.

This sequence joins TRBV5-1 and TRBJ2-2; possibly TRBD2 for D (6 bases). Germline V lookup: CDR1 SGHRS, CDR2 YFSETQ. Trimming stripped 0 bases from V and 4 bases from J, with 7 bases between. The CDR3 runs to 14 residues. CDR3 DNA sequence: TGCGCCAGCAGCTTGGTACTAGCCACCGGGGAGCTGTTTTTT. Translated: CASSLVLATGELFF.

The chain's CDR3 is CASSEGGGGQPQHF. The DNA of the CDR3 is TGTGCCAGCAGTGAAGGGGGCGGGGGACAGCCCCAGCATTTT. V and J are TRBV2 and TRBJ1-5, with D possibly TRBD1 on 5 matching bases. The germline V and J ends were trimmed by 1 base and 7 bases, with 11 bases remaining between them. From germline, CDR1 is SNHLY and CDR2 FYNNEI. The CDR3 is 14 amino acids. Based on the CDR3 plus reference TRBV2 and TRBJ1-5, the full variable domain is EPEVTQTPSHQVTQMGQEVILRCVPISNHLYFYWYRQILGQKVEFLVSFYNNEISEKSEIFDDQFSVERPDGSNFTLKIRSTKLEDSAMYFCASSEGGGGQPQHFGDGTRLSIL.

The table lists this clone with a count of one. V usage is TRBV5-4 and J usage is TRBJ2-5; 9 nucleotides agree with TRBD2. The J segment lost 4 bases and the V segment lost 4 bases, leaving 20 bases of the junction unmatched. The CDR3 loop spans 19 amino acids. Germline CDR1 reads SGHNT; CDR2 reads YYREEE (reference sequence). The CDR3 sequence is CASSPGILGGGAGGETQYF. CDR3 nucleotide sequence: TGTGCCAGCAGCCCCGGAATTCTAGGCGGGGGGGCAGGAGGAGAGACCCAGTACTTC.

V is TRBV25-1 and J is TRBJ1-2; TRBD1 matches at 7 bases. With 6 bases clipped from V and 1 base from J, the junction kept 5 bases outside the gene matches. CDR1 and CDR2 from the germline V gene are MGHDK and SYGVNS. This CDR3 is 14 amino acids long. The CDR3 reads CASRPTGDNYGYTF. The CDR3 DNA is TGTGCCAGCAGACCAACAGGGGATAACTATGGCTACACCTTC.

The V gene is TRBV4-1, the J gene TRBJ2-7; the match to TRBD1 covers 9 bases. The junction had 4 bases not matched to a gene; V was cut back by 4 bases and J by 0 bases. Germline V CDR1 and CDR2: MGHRA, YSYEKL. The CDR3 length is 15 residues. CDR3 sequence reads: CASSPGQGPSYEQYF. The DNA of the CDR3 is TGCGCCAGCAGCCCGGGACAGGGACCCTCCTACGAGCAGTACTTC.

The V gene is TRBV23-1, the J gene TRBJ1-5; perhaps TRBD1 as D (6 bases). TRBV23-1 is marked as an open reading frame, function uncertain. The CDR3 contains 17 residues. The V end was cut by 3 bases, the J end by 0 bases, with 15 bases between. As DNA, the CDR3 is TGCGCCAGCAGTCATTCTGGACAGCCTTATAGCAATCAGCCCCAGCATTTT. Translation gives CASSHSGQPYSNQPQHF.

This chain uses TRBV7-2 with TRBJ2-3, with TRBD2 as a possible D gene (6 bases). This CDR3 region has 15 residues. V was pared by 5 bases and J by 5 bases, with 17 bases between. Germline CDR1 reads SGHTA; CDR2 reads FQGNSA. Here the CDR3 DNA reads TGTGCCAGCAGCACCTTCGGGGGTGTAGTAGATACGCAGTATTTT. Protein: CASSTFGGVVDTQYF.

The rearrangement joins TRBV12-5 to TRBJ1-1; TRBD1 aligns across 8 bases. From germline, CDR1 is LGHNT and CDR2 FRNRAP. With V trimmed by 4 bases and J by 13 bases, 11 bases remained unmatched. CDR3 length: 13 amino acids. In nucleotides, the CDR3 is TGTGCTAGTGGTTACAACGAGCAGGGGGCATTTTTCTTT. Amino acid sequence: CASGYNEQGAFFF.

The chain joins TRBV19 to TRBJ1-6; D is possibly TRBD1 (5 bases). V lost 7 bases and J lost 10, with 17 bases in between. The CDR3 is 14 amino acids. Germline CDR1 LNHDA, CDR2 SQIVND (reference sequence). CDR3 coding DNA: TGTGCCAGTACTCATACGCTCCCAGGGTCACCCCTCCACTTT. Translating it yields CASTHTLPGSPLHF.

The chain links TRBV5-6 to TRBJ1-1; D gene unclear. Germline V gene data show CDR1 as SGHDT and CDR2 as YYEEEE. V lost 3 bases and J 2 bases, leaving 11 bases between the germline ends. The CDR3 is 14 amino acids. The CDR3, as DNA: TGTGCCAGCAGCTCTCAGGCACGTAACACTGAAGCTTTCTTT. Translation: CASSSQARNTEAFF.

The chain couples TRBV19 to TRBJ1-5; a weak D match, TRBD1 (5 bases). The CDR3 sequence is 17 residues long. The germline gives CDR1 LNHDA, CDR2 SQIVND (reference sequence). Trimming removed 1 base at V and 6 bases at J, with 19 bases between. DNA of the CDR3: TGTGCCAGTAGTATAGCGGCAGGGATCTCGATCGGTCAGCCCCAGCATTTT. It encodes CASSIAAGISIGQPQHF.

The genes are TRBV27 and TRBJ2-2; 7 nucleotides agree with TRBD1. The CDR3 sequence is 15 residues long. The V gene's germline CDR1 is MNHEY and CDR2 SMNVEV (reference sequence). Losses at the gene ends were 2 bases for V and 4 bases for J; bases not matched to a gene: 4. CDR3: CASSLRDRATGELFF. For the CDR3, the DNA is TGTGCCAGCAGTTTAAGGGACAGAGCCACCGGGGAGCTGTTTTTT.

The V call is TRBV10-1, the J call TRBJ1-2; 8 bases line up with TRBD1. V dropped 5 bases and J dropped 2; count of bases not matched to a gene: 7. CDR3 length: 15 amino acids. Germline values: CDR1 WNHNN, CDR2 SYGVQD (reference sequence). CDR3 loop: CASSPSTGVNYGYTF. CDR3 in DNA: TGCGCCAGCAGTCCATCGACAGGGGTAAACTATGGCTACACCTTC.

The rearrangement links TRBV7-9 to TRBJ2-7, with 9 bases fitting TRBD2. Trimming cost V 1 base and J 1 base; bases outside gene matches: 8. CDR3 length equals 17 residues. From germline, CDR1 is SEHNR and CDR2 FQNEAQ (reference sequence). CDR3 sequence: CASSLEVLAGLSYEQYF. The CDR3 nucleotides are TGTGCCAGCAGCTTAGAGGTACTAGCGGGCCTATCCTACGAGCAGTACTTC.

The CDR3 bases are TGTGCCAGCAGTGAAGGGCAGGGATTAATTACACCCCTCCACTTT. This codes for CASSEGQGLITPLHF. The chain carries TRBV2 and TRBJ1-6; tentatively, D is TRBD1 (5 bases). Germline assignment: CDR1 SNHLY and CDR2 FYNNEI. The CDR3 loop spans 15 amino acids. With 1 base removed from V and 11 bases from J, the gap between germline ends came to 15 bases.

The V gene is TRBV7-9, the J gene TRBJ1-1, with 10 nucleotides matching TRBD1. V trimming: 2 bases; J trimming: 6 bases; junction bases outside the gene matches: 15. Looked up from germline, CDR1 is SEHNR and CDR2 is FQNEAQ (reference sequence). The CDR3 runs 18 residues. In DNA form, the CDR3 reads TGTGCCAGCAGCTTATGGCTCTGGAGAGGGACAGGGGATTCTGAAGCTTTCTTT. Protein: CASSLWLWRGTGDSEAFF.

The rearrangement uses TRBV4-1 and TRBJ2-3, with TRBD2 matching over 9 bases. Germline V gene sequence: CDR1 MGHRA, CDR2 YSYEKL. This CDR3 spans 18 amino acids. The trim removed 0 bases at V and 3 bases at J, leaving 10 bases unmatched. CDR3 sequence reads: CASSQDWARRGGTDTQYF. The CDR3 DNA is TGCGCCAGCAGCCAAGATTGGGCCCGGCGGGGGGGAACAGATACGCAGTATTTT.